This T cell receptor beta chain was obtained from a study of blood T cell repertoires in COVID-19. Whole-study context: In each case, the material was cDNA or gDNA derived from T cells, B-cell-depleted T cells, or PBMCs.

V was shortened by 4 bases and J by 3 bases, with 9 bases between the two germline ends. This CDR3 comprises 13 residues. The authors' processing: It was from reference gene primer amplification that nucleated cell counts were estimated. Repertoires were generated with immunoSEQ multiplex PCR, while TCRdb's copy carries only in-frame clones and drops some. D and trimming come from the DNA, and the V and J calls and clone size come from that table. The sample gives about 270,000 clones, around four fifths of which show up once; approximately 3.8% is in the top ten. The chain joins TRBV12-3 or TRBV12-4 to TRBJ1-2, with D uncertain. The TCR sequence derives from a woman aged 45-65 years with active or convalescent COVID-19. The sample consisted of peripheral blood. CDR3 region: CASSSQADYGYTF. DNA for the CDR3: TGTGCCAGCAGTTCCCAGGCAGACTATGGCTACACCTTC.